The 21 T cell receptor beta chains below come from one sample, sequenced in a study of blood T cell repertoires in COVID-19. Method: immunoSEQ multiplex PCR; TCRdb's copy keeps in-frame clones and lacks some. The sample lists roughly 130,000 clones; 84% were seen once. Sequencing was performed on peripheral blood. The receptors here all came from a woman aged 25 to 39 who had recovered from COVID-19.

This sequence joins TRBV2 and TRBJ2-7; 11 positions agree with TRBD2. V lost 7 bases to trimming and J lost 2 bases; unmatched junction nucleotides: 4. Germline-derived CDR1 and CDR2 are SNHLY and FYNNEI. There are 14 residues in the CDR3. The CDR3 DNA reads TGTGCCAGCACAGGGACTAGCGGTACCTACGAGCAGTACTTC. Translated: CASTGTSGTYEQYF.

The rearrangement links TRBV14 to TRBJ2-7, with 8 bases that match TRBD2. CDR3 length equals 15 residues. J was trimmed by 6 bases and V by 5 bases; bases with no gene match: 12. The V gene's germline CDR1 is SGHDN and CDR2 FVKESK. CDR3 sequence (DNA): TGTGCCAGCAGCTCCGCCGGGACTAGGGCATCCGAGCAGTACTTC. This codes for CASSSAGTRASEQYF. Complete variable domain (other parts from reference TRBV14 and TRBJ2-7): EAGVTQFPSHSVIEKGQTVTLRCDPISGHDNLYWYRRVMGKEIKFLLHFVKESKQDESGMPNNRFLAERTGGTYSTLKVQPAELEDSGVYFCASSSAGTRASEQYFGPGTRLTVT.

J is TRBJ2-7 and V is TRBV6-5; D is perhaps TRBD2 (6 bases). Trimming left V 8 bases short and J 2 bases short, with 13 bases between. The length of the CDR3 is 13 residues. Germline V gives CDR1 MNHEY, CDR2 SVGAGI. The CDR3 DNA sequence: TGTGCCAGCGGGGGGTCTCGACCCTACGAGCAGTACTTC. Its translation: CASGGSRPYEQYF.

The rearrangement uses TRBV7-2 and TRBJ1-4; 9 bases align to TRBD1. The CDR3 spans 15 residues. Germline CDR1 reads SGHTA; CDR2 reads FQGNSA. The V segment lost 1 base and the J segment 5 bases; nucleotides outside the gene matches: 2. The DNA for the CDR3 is TGTGCCAGCAGCTTAGGTGGGACAGGGAATGAAAAACTGTTTTTT. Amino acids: CASSLGGTGNEKLFF. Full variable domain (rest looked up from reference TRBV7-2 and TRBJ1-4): GAGVSQSPSNKVTEKGKDVELRCDPISGHTALYWYRQSLGQGLEFLIYFQGNSAPDKSGLPSDRFSAERTGGSVSTLTIQRTQQEDSAVYLCASSLGGTGNEKLFFGSGTQLSVL.

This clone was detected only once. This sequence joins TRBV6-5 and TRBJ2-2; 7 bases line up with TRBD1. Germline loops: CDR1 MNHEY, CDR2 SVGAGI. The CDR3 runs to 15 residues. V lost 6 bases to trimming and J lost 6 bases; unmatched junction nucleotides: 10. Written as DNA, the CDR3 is TGTGCCAGCAGGCGACAGGGTGGTGGAGCCGGGGAGCTGTTTTTT. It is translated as CASRRQGGGAGELFF.

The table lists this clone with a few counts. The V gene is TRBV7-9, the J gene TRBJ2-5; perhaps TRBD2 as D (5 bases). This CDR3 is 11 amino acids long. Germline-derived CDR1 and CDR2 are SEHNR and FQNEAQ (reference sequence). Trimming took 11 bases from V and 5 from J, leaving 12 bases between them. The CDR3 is CACGFSETQYF. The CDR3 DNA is TGTGCCTGCGGGTTTTCGGAGACCCAGTACTTC. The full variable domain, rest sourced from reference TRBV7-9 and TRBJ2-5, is DTGVSQNPRHKITKRGQNVTFRCDPISEHNRLYWYRQTLGQGPEFLTYFQNEAQLEKSRLLSDRFSAERPKGSFSTLEIQRTEQGDSAMYLCACGFSETQYFGPGTRLLVL.

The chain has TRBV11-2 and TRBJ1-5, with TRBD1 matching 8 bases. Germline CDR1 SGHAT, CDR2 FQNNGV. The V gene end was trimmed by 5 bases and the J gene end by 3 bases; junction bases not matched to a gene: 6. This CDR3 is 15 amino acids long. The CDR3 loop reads CASSPRTGSNQPQHF. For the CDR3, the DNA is TGTGCCAGCAGCCCGAGGACAGGGTCCAATCAGCCCCAGCATTTT.

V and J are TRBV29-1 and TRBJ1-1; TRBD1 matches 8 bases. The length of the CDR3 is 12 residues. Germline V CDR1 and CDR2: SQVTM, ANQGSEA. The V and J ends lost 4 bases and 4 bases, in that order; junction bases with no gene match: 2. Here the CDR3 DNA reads TGCAGCGTTGGAACAGGGGGCACTGAAGCTTTCTTT. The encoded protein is CSVGTGGTEAFF.

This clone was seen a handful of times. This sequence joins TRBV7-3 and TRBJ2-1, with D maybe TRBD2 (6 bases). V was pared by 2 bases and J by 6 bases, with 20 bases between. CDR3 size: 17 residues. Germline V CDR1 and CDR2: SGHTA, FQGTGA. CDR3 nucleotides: TGTGCCAGCAGCTTAGCCCCTCCGGCGGGATCTGTCAATGAGCAGTTCTTC. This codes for CASSLAPPAGSVNEQFF.

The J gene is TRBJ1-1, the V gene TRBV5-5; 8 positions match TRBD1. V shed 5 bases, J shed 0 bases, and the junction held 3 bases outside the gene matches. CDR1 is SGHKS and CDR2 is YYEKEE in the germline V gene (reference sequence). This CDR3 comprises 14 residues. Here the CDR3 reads CASSSDRVNTEAFF. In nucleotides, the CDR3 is TGTGCCAGCAGTTCGGACAGGGTGAACACTGAAGCTTTCTTT.

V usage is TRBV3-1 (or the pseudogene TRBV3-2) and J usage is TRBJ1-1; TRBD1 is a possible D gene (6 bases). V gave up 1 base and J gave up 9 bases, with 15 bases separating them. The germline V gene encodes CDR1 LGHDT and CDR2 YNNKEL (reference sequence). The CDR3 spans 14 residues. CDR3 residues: CASSQVTGPGKAFF. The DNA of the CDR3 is TGTGCCAGCAGCCAAGTTACAGGGCCGGGAAAAGCTTTCTTT.

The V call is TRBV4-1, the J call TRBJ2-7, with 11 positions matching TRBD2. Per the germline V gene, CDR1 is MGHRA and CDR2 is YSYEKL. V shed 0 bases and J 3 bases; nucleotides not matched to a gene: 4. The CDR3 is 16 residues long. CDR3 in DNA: TGCGCCAGCAGCCAAGATTTTGGACTAGCGGGCTACGAGCAGTACTTC. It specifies CASSQDFGLAGYEQYF.

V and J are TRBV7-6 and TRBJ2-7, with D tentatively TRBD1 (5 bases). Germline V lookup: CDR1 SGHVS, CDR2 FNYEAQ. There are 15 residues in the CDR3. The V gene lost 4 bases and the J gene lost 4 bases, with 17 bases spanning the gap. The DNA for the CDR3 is TGTGCCAGCAGCTCTCGTTCAGGGTTCATTTACGAGCAGTACTTC. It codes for CASSSRSGFIYEQYF.

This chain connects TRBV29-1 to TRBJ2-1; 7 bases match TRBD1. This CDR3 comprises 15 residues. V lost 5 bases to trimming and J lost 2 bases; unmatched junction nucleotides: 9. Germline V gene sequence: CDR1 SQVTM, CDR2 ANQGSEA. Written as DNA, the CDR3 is TGCAGCGTTCCTACAGGGGCAAGAACCTACAATGAGCAGTTCTTC. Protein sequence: CSVPTGARTYNEQFF.

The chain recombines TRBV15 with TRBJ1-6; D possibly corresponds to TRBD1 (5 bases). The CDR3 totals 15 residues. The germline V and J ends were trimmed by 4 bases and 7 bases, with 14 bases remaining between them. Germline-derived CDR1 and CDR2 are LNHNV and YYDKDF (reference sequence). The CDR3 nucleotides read TGTGCCACCAGCACCTCAGACAGTAACAATTCACCCCTCCACTTT. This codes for CATSTSDSNNSPLHF. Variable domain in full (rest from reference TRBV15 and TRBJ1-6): DAMVIQNPRYQVTQFGKPVTLSCSQTLNHNVMYWYQQKSSQAPKLLFHYYDKDFNNEADTPDNFQSRRPNTSFCFLDIRSPGLGDTAMYLCATSTSDSNNSPLHFGNGTRLTVT.

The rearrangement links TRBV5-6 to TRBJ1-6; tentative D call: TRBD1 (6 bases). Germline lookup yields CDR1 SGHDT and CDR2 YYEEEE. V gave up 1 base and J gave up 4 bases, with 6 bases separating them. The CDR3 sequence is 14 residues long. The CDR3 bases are TGTGCCAGCAGCTTGACAGGGTATAATTCACCCCTCCACTTT. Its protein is CASSLTGYNSPLHF.

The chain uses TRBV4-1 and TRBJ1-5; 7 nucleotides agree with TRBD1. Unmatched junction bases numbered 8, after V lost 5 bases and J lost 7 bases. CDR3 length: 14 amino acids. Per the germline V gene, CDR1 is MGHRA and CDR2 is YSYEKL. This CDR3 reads CASSRGTVDQPQHF. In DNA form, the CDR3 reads TGCGCCAGCAGCAGAGGGACAGTAGACCAGCCCCAGCATTTT.

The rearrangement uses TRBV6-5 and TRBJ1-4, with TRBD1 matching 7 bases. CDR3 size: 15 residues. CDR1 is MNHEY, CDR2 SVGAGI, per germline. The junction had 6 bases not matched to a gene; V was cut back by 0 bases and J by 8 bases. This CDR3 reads CASSYSRTGGEKLFF. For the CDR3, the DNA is TGTGCCAGCAGTTACTCCCGGACAGGTGGGGAAAAACTGTTTTTT.

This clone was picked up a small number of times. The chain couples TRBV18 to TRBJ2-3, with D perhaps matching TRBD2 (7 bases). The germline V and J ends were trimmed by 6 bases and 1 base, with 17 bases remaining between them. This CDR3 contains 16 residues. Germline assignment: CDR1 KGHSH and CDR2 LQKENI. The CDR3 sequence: CASSPRGGSGTDTQYF. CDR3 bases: TGTGCCAGCTCCCCAAGGGGGGGGTCTGGCACAGATACGCAGTATTTT.

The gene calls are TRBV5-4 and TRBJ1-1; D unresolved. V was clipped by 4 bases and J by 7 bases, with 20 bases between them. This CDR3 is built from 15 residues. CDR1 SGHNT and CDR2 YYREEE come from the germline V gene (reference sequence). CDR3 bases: TGTGCCAGCAGCCCCCGGCGGGCCGGGTGGAATGAAGCTTTCTTT. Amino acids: CASSPRRAGWNEAFF.

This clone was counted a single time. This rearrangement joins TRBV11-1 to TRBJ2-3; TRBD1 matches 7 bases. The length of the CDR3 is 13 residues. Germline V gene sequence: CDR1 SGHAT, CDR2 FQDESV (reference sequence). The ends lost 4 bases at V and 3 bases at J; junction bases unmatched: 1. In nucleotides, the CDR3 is TGTGCCAGCAGCTGGGGACAGACAGATACGCAGTATTTT. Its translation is CASSWGQTDTQYF. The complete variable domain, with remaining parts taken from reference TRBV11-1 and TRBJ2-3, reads EAEVAQSPRYKITEKSQAVAFWCDPISGHATLYWYRQILGQGPELLVQFQDESVVDDSQLPKDRFSAERLKGVDSTLKIQPAELGDSAMYLCASSWGQTDTQYFGPGTRLTVL.